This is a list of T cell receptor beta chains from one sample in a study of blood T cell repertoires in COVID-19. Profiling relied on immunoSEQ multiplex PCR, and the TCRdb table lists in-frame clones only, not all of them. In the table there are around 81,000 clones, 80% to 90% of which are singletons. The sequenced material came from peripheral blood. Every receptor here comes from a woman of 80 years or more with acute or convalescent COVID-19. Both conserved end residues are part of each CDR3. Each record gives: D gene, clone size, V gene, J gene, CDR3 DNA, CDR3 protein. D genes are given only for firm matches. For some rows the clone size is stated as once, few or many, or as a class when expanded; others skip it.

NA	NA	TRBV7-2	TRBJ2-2	TGTGCCAGCAGCTTGACTAGCGGGGAGCTGTTTTTT	CASSLTSGELFF
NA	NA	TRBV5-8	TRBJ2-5	TGTGCCAGCAGCTTGGCCCGGTTAGCCCAAGAGACCCAGTACTTC	CASSLARLAQETQYF
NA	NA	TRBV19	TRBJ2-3	TGTGCCAGTGTTTCCCAGGGGTTGAGCACAGATACGCAGTATTTT	CASVSQGLSTDTQYF
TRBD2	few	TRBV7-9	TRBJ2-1	TGTGCCAGCAGCTTAGCGACTAGCGTGTGGTTACAGGAGTACAATGAGCAGTTCTTC	CASSLATSVWLQEYNEQFF
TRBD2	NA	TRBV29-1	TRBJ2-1	TGCAGCGTTTGGGCTAGCGGGAGGGTGGGTGAGCAGTTCTTC	CSVWASGRVGEQFF
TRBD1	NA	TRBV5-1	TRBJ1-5	TGCGCCAGCAGTACCACTACAGGGGGCAATCAGCCCCAGCATTTT	CASSTTTGGNQPQHF
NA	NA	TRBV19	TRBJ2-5	TGTGCCAGTAGTATGGGACAAGGTGAAGAGACCCAGTACTTC	CASSMGQGEETQYF
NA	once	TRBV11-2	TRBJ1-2	TGTGCCAGCAGCCCCGGGGGGAGGGCCTCCTATGGCTACACCTTC	CASSPGGRASYGYTF
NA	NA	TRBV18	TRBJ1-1	TGTGCCAGCTCACCGCCAGACAGCTACACTGAAGCTTTCTTT	CASSPPDSYTEAFF
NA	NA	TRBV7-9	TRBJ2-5	TGTGCCAGCAGCTTCAGGGGACCGCCAGAGACCCAGTACTTC	CASSFRGPPETQYF